The 6 T cell receptor beta chains below were found in one sample sequenced in a study of CD8+ T cells in alopecia areata. Treatment reported: oral pan-JAK inhibitor, 5-10 mg twice daily. Investigators isolated RNA and reverse transcribed it into cDNA to act as the sequencing template. The protocol was immunoSEQ multiplex PCR, while the TCRdb copy is restricted to in-frame clones and leaves out a portion. Seen here are around 290,000 clones, 55% to 70% observed once, and the top ten hold more than 1.5%. The input for sequencing was CD4+ T cells sorted from blood, taken at week 24, from a patient treated with tofacitinib. The receptors derive from a human donor with alopecia areata.

J is TRBJ2-2 and V is TRBV29-1, with D possibly TRBD1 on 6 matching bases. V gave up 4 bases and J gave up 2 bases, with 8 bases separating them. In germline, CDR1 is SQVTM, CDR2 ANQGSEA. The CDR3 covers 13 residues. The CDR3 DNA reads TGCAGCGTTGCGACAGGCAACACCGGGGAGCTGTTTTTT. It translates to CSVATGNTGELFF.

The chain links TRBV30 to TRBJ1-5; no definite D call. Trimming pared 1 base from V and 2 bases from J, leaving 6 bases between. CDR1 is GTSNPN and CDR2 is SVGIG in the germline V gene (reference sequence). The CDR3 has 13 amino acids. This CDR3 is CAWSEAGNQPQHF. For the CDR3, the DNA is TGTGCCTGGAGTGAGGCAGGCAATCAGCCCCAGCATTTT.

J is TRBJ2-7 and V is TRBV15, with D unclear. The V end lost 0 bases, the J end lost 4 bases, and 7 bases lay between the germline ends. The CDR3 totals 13 residues. The germline V gene has CDR1 LNHNV and CDR2 YYDKDF (reference sequence). The CDR3 DNA sequence: TGTGCCACCAGCAGAGATGTGGGGTACGAGCAGTACTTC. Its translation is CATSRDVGYEQYF. Filled out from reference TRBV15 and TRBJ2-7, the complete variable domain reads DAMVIQNPRYQVTQFGKPVTLSCSQTLNHNVMYWYQQKSSQAPKLLFHYYDKDFNNEADTPDNFQSRRPNTSFCFLDIRSPGLGDTAMYLCATSRDVGYEQYFGPGTRLTVT.

V usage is TRBV30 and J usage is TRBJ1-2; TRBD1 might be the D (6 bases). The CDR3 is made up of 16 amino acids. Germline V CDR1 and CDR2: GTSNPN, SVGIG (reference sequence). Trimming removed 2 bases from V and 4 bases from J, with 20 bases in between. Here the CDR3 DNA reads TGTGCCTGGAGTAGGAGGGGGACACCATACCCCTATGGCTACACCTTC. Translated, it gives CAWSRRGTPYPYGYTF.

This clone was seen just once. This chain uses TRBV4-1 with TRBJ2-2; a weak D match, TRBD1 (7 bases). The CDR3 consists of 14 residues. V was cut by 6 bases and J by 5 bases, with 13 bases left in between. Germline-derived CDR1 and CDR2 are MGHRA and YSYEKL. CDR3 sequence reads: CASRKPGGTGELFF. For the CDR3, the DNA is TGCGCCAGCAGAAAACCAGGGGGGACCGGGGAGCTGTTTTTT.

This clone was counted only a few times. Other DNA sequences within the sample encode an identical CDR3. The V call is TRBV27, the J call TRBJ2-7; D is undetermined. Looked up from germline, CDR1 is MNHEY and CDR2 is SMNVEV (reference sequence). The CDR3 has 13 residues. Trimming took 1 base from V and 4 from J, leaving 8 bases between them. CDR3 DNA sequence: TGTGCCAGCAGTTTATTGGCCAGATACGAGCAGTACTTC. This codes for CASSLLARYEQYF.